This T cell receptor beta chain came from a study of response to subunit inactivated influenza vaccine. Notes on the study in general: It was suggested by the authors that few new T cells are recruited by each seasonal influenza vaccination.

As regards this clonotype: As yet, its antigen is unknown. A read error may account for a junction end that differs from germline.

CDR3 length: 14 amino acids. TCRdb redid the calling of the RT-PCR reads with MiXCR, one entry per CDR3 protein. The table records hundreds of thousands of distinct CDR3 sequences, less than 20% of them present only once. The sequence came from a man aged 50-59 years who received an inactivated influenza vaccine. The sample here was PBMCs from blood, taken about 5 days after vaccination. This chain joins TRBV12-3 or TRBV12-4 and TRBJ1-3, with D unresolved. The CDR3 coding sequence is TGTGCCTGCAGTTTTTGGGGAGCTGGAAACACCATATATTTT. Residues: CACSFWGAGNTIYF.